This T cell receptor (beta chain) originates from a study of human T cells and chemical hapten exposure. Whole-study context: Per-sample TCR yields varied mainly from small pooled library volume differences.

CDR3 length equals 16 residues. The V and J ends lost 5 bases and 0 bases, in that order; junction bases with no gene match: 7. Germline V gene lookup returns CDR1 SGHNT and CDR2 YYREEE (reference sequence). In the library, unique molecular identifiers were attached to individual cDNA molecules. Each CDR3 protein gets one entry after TCRdb re-called the reads with MiXCR. The profile covers about 120,000 distinct CDR3 sequences, with over 6.5% appearing a single time and about 1.4% taken by the ten largest. The study extracted total RNA from unfractionated whole blood. The V and J genes are TRBV5-4 and TRBJ2-1; 8 bases fit TRBD1. The sequence came from a human donor in good health. Some clones in this sample may be carry-over from other donors' samples. The sample taken for sequencing was whole blood. The CDR3 spells CASRLTGESSYNEQFF. CDR3 DNA sequence: TGTGCCAGCAGATTGACAGGGGAAAGCTCCTACAATGAGCAGTTCTTC.